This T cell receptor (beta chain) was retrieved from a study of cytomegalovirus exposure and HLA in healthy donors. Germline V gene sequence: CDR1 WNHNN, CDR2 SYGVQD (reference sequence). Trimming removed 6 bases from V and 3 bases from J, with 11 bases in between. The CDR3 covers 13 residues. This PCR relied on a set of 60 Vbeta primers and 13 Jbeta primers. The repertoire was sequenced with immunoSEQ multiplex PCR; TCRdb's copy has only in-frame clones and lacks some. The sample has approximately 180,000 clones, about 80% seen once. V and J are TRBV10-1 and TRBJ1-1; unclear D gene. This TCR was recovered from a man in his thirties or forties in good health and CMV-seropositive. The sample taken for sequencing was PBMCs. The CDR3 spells CASRSNEDTEAFF. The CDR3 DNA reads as TGCGCCAGCAGGTCTAACGAAGACACTGAAGCTTTCTTT.